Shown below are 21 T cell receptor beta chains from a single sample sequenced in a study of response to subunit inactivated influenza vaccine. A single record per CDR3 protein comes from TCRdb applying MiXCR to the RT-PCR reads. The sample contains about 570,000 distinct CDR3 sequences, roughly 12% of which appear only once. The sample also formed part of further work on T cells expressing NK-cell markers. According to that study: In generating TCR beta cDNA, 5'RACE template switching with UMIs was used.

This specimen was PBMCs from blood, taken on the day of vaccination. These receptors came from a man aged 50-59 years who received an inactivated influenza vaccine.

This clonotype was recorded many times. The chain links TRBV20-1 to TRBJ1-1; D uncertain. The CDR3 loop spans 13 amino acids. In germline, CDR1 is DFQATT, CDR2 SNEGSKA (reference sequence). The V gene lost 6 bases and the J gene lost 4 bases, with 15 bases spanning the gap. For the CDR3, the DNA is TGCAGTGCCCTCCCCTGGGAGATCACTGAAGCTTTCTTT. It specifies CSALPWEITEAFF.

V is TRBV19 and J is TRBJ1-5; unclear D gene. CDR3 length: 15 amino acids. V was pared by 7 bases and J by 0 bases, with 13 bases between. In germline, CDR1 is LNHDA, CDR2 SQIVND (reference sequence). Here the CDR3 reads CASNAIGNSNQPQHF. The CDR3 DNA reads TGTGCCAGTAACGCGATTGGAAATAGCAATCAGCCCCAGCATTTT.

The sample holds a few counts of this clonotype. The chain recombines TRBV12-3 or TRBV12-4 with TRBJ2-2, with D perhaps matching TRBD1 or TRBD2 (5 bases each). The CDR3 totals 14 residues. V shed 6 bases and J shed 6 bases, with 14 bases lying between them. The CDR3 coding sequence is TGTGCCAGCAGGACCGGAGAGGGGTCCGGGGAGCTGTTTTTT. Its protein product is CASRTGEGSGELFF.

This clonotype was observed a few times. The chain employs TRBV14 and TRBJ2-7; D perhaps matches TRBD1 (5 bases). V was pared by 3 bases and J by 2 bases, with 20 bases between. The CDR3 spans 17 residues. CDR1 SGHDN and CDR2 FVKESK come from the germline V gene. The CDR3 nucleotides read TGTGCCAGCAGCCACGCTCACCAGGGCTTTTGGGCCTACGAGCAGTACTTC. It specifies CASSHAHQGFWAYEQYF.

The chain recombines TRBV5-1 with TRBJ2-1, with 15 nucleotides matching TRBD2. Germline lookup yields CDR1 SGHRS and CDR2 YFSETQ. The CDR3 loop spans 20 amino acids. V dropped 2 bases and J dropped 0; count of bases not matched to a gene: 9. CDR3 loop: CASSLRPGLAGGSSYNEQFF. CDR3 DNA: TGCGCCAGCAGCTTACGCCCGGGACTAGCGGGGGGAAGCTCCTACAATGAGCAGTTCTTC.

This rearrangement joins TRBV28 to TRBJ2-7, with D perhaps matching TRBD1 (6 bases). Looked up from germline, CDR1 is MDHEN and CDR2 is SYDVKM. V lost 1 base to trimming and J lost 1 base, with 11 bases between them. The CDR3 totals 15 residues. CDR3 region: CASSLSRGGSYEQYF. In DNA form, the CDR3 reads TGTGCCAGCAGTTTATCGAGAGGGGGATCCTACGAGCAGTACTTC.

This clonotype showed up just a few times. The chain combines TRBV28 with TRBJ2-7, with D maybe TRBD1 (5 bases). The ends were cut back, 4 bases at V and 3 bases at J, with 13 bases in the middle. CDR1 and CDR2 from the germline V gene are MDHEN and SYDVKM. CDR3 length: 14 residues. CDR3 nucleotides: TGTGCCAGCAGTTATCCCGGCAGGGTCTACGAGCAGTACTTC. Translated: CASSYPGRVYEQYF.

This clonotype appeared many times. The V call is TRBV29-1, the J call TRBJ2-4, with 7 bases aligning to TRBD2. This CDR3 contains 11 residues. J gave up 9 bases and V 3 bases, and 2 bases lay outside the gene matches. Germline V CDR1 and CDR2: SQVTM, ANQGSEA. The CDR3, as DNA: TGCAGCGTTGACGGGGGGACCATTCAGTACTTC. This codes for CSVDGGTIQYF.

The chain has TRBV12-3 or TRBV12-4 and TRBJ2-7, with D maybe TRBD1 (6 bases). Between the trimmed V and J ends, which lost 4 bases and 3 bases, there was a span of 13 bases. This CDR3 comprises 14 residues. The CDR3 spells CASSSARGRYEQYF. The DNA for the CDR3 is TGTGCCAGCAGTTCAGCCAGGGGCCGCTACGAGCAGTACTTC.

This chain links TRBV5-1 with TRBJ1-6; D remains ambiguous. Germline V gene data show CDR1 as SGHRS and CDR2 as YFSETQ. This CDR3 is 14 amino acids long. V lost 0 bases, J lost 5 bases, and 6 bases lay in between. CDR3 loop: CASSLEADNSPLHF. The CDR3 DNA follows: TGCGCCAGCAGCTTGGAGGCAGATAATTCACCCCTCCACTTT.

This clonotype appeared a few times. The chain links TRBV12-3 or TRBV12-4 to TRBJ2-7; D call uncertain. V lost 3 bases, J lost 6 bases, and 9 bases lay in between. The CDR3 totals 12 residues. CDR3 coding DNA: TGTGCCAGCAGTTTTTTGGGGTCCGAGCAGTACTTC. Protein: CASSFLGSEQYF.

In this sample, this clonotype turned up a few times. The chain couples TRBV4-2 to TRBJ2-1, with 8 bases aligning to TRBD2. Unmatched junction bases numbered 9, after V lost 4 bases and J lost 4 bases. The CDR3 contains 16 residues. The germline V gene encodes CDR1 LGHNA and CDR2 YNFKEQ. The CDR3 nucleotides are TGTGCCAGCAGCCCCCGGGAAGCGGGGGAATACAATGAGCAGTTCTTC. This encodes CASSPREAGEYNEQFF.

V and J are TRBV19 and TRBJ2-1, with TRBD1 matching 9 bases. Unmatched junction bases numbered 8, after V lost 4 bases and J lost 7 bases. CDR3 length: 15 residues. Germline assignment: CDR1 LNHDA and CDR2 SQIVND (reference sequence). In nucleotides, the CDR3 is TGTGCCAGTAGTACATCCGGGACAGGGCGTAATGAGCAGTTCTTC. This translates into CASSTSGTGRNEQFF.

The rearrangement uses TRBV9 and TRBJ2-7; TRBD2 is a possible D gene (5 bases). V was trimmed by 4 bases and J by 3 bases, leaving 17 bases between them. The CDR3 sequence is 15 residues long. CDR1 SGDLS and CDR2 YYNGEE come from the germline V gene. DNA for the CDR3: TGTGCCAGCAGCCCCGTGATAGCGCCTAACTACGAGCAGTACTTC. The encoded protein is CASSPVIAPNYEQYF. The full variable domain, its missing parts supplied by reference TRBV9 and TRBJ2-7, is DSGVTQTPKHLITATGQRVTLRCSPRSGDLSVYWYQQSLDQGLQFLIQYYNGEERAKGNILERFSAQQFPDLHSELNLSSLELGDSALYFCASSPVIAPNYEQYFGPGTRLTVT.

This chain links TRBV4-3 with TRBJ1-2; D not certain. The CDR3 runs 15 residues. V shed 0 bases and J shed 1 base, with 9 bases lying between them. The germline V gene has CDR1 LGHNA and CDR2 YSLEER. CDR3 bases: TGCGCCAGCAGCCAAGAGAGACACATTAACTATGGCTACACCTTC. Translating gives CASSQERHINYGYTF.

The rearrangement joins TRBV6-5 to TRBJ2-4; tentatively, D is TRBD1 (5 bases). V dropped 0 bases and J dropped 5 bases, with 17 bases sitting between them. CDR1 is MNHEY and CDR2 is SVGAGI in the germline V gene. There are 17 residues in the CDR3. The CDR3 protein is CASSYSKGVPGQNIQYF. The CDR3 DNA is TGTGCCAGCAGTTACTCGAAAGGGGTACCGGGTCAAAACATTCAGTACTTC.

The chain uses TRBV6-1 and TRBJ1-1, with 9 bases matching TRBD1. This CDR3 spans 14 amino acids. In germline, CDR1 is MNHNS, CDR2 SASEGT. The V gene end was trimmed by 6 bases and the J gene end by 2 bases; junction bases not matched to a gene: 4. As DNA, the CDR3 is TGTGCCAGCAGCAAACAGGGGGCAAACACTGAAGCTTTCTTT. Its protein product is CASSKQGANTEAFF.

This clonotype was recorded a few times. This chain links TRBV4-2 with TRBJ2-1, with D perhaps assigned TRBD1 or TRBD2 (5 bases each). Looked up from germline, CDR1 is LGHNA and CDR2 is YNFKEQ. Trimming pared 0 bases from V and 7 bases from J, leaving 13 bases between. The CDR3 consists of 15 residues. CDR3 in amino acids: CASSQDLKRGNEQFF. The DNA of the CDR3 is TGTGCCAGCAGCCAAGATTTGAAGAGGGGAAATGAGCAGTTCTTC.

The CDR3 DNA sequence: TGCGCCAGCAGCTTGGCGATCGGGGAGCTGTTTTTT. Its translation is CASSLAIGELFF. The genes are TRBV5-1 and TRBJ2-2; D call uncertain. Trimming removed 0 bases at V and 7 bases at J, with 4 bases between. CDR3 length equals 12 residues. CDR1 and CDR2 from the germline V gene are SGHRS and YFSETQ.

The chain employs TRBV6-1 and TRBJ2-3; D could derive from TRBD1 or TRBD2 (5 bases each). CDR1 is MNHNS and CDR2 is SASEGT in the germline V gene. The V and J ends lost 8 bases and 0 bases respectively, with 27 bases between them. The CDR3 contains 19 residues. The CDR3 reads CASAPSRLNLGVSTDTQYF. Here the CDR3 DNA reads TGTGCCAGCGCCCCGAGCAGGCTCAATTTGGGGGTTAGCACAGATACGCAGTATTTT.

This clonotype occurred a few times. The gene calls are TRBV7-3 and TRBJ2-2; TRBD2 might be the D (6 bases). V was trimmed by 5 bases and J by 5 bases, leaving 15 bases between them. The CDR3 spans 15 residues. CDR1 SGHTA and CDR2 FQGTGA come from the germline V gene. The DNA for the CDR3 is TGTGCCAGCAGCGTAGGGACTTCCCCGACCGGGGAGCTGTTTTTT. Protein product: CASSVGTSPTGELFF.